One and the same sample provided the 8 T cell receptor beta chains below, sequenced in a study of read filtering for tumor transcriptome and immune sequencing. The library was built from roughly 400 ng RNA with molecular barcoded adaptors for alpha/delta and beta/gamma chains. TCRdb processed the reads anew with MiXCR; each CDR3 protein has one entry. The data hold 100,000 to 150,000 distinct CDR3 sequences, with 10% to 15% observed a single time. Sequencing was done on a sample of a population of CD138-negative cells sorted from bone marrow. These receptors were obtained from a donor at least 40 years old with multiple myeloma.

This clonotype was seen a few times. V and J are TRBV5-1 and TRBJ2-2; D call uncertain. Germline loops: CDR1 SGHRS, CDR2 YFSETQ. The CDR3 extends over 14 amino acids. Trimming left V 2 bases short and J 1 base short, with 6 bases between. DNA for the CDR3: TGCGCCAGCAGCTTCGCGGTGAACACCGGGGAGCTGTTTTTT. Translating it yields CASSFAVNTGELFF.

For this clonotype: Just one base apart from a much larger clone, this may be a read error. CDR3 in amino acids: CASISSGRADTQYF. CDR3 coding DNA: TGTGCCAGCATCTCTAGCGGGAGGGCAGATACGCAGTATTTT. The rearrangement uses TRBV12-3 or TRBV12-4 and TRBJ2-3, with 12 bases lining up with TRBD2. J gave up 4 bases and V 7 bases, and 3 bases lay outside the gene matches. The CDR3 has 14 residues.

This clonotype was picked up many times. J is TRBJ2-1 and V is TRBV5-1; 9 positions agree with TRBD2. Germline-derived CDR1 and CDR2 are SGHRS and YFSETQ. The CDR3 contains 15 residues. V shed 3 bases, J shed 4 bases, and the junction held 5 bases outside the gene matches. CDR3 sequence: CASSSTSGTYNEQFF. CDR3 nucleotides: TGCGCCAGCAGCTCGACTAGCGGTACTTACAATGAGCAGTTCTTC.

The chain has TRBV20-1 and TRBJ2-2; D is ambiguous. CDR3 length: 12 amino acids. From germline, CDR1 is DFQATT and CDR2 SNEGSKA (reference sequence). The V end lost 5 bases, the J end lost 2 bases, and 6 bases lay between the germline ends. The CDR3 region is CSAGENTGELFF. DNA of the CDR3: TGCAGTGCTGGGGAAAACACCGGGGAGCTGTTTTTT.

The chain uses TRBV7-2 and TRBJ2-1; TRBD2 aligns across 7 bases. V lost 5 bases and J lost 4; bases outside the gene matches: 8. Germline V gene data show CDR1 as SGHTA and CDR2 as FQGNSA. There are 15 residues in the CDR3. The DNA for the CDR3 is TGTGCCAGCAGCCGCGCGGGACTACGTTACAATGAGCAGTTCTTC. Translating it yields CASSRAGLRYNEQFF.

To note about this clonotype: A much bigger clone sits one base away, suggesting this may be a read error. Because it lacks the conserved phenylalanine or tryptophan at the end, this CDR3 is likely a read error. The chain recombines TRBV10-3 with TRBJ1-1; D uncertain. Germline CDR1 and CDR2: ENHRY and SYGVKD. V lost 2 bases, J lost 2 bases, and 3 bases lay in between. The CDR3 has 12 residues. The CDR3 DNA reads as TGTGCCATCAGTGAGGGAAACACTGAAGCTTTCCTT. This codes for CAISEGNTEAFL.

For this clonotype: This may be a read error, as it is one base from a much larger clone. The rearrangement joins TRBV6-2 or TRBV6-3 to TRBJ2-7; 8 bases agree with TRBD2. The CDR3 has 16 residues. Germline values: CDR1 MNHEY, CDR2 SVGEGT. Trimming at V came to 6 bases and at J to 6 bases, leaving 16 bases not matched to a gene. The CDR3 region is CASSSGLVGALAEQYF. In DNA form, the CDR3 reads TGTGCCAGCAGCTCGGGACTAGTGGGAGCGTTGGCCGAGCAGTACTTC.

This clonotype came up many times. The gene calls are TRBV6-5 and TRBJ1-4; tentative D call: TRBD1 (6 bases). Germline V lookup: CDR1 MNHEY, CDR2 SVGAGI. This CDR3 is 14 amino acids long. Trimming cost V 5 bases and J 10 bases, with 17 bases left between them. The CDR3 sequence: CASSPQGYGGKLFF. The CDR3, as DNA: TGTGCCAGCAGTCCCCAGGGGTACGGCGGAAAACTGTTTTTT.